The present entry profiles one T cell receptor beta chain with its context. The CDR3 covers 13 residues. V was pared by 0 bases and J by 8 bases, with 7 bases between. The germline V gene encodes CDR1 LGHNA and CDR2 YNFKEQ. This sample is drawn from a study of human T cells and chemical hapten exposure. Time point here: patch test 1, 2 weeks after DPC sensitization. Treatment meaning: therapeutic diphenylcyclopropenone sensitization with weekly scalp DPC. Each CDR3 protein is one row after TCRdb ran MiXCR on the RACE reads. The data contain approximately 90,000 distinct CDR3 sequences, 9.5% to 15% of them seen just once; the ten biggest clones take up approximately 2%.

This TCR derives from a woman aged 40 to 50 with alopecia areata. Some clones in this sample may be carry-over from other donors' samples. This sequence joins TRBV4-2 and TRBJ2-2; the D is unclear. The sample here was whole blood, taken in connection with sensitization to the hapten diphenylcyclopropenone (DPC). CDR3 nucleotide sequence: TGTGCCAGCAGCCAAGATACGGCGGGGGAGCTGTTTTTT. It is translated as CASSQDTAGELFF.